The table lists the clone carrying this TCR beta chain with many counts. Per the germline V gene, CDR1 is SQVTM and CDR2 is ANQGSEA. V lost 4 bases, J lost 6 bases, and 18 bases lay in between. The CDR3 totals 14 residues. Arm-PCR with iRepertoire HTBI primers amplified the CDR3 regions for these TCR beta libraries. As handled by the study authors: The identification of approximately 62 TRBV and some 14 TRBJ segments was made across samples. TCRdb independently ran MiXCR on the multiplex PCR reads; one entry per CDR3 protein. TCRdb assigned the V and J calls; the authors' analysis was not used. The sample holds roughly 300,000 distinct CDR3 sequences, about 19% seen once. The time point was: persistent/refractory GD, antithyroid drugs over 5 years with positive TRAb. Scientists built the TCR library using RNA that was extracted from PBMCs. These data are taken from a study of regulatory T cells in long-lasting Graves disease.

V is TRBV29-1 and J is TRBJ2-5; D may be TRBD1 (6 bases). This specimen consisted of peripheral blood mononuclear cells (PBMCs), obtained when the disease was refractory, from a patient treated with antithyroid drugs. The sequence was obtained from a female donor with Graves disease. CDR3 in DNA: TGCAGCGTTGTAGCATTAACAGGGTTTCAGACCCAGTACTTC. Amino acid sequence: CSVVALTGFQTQYF.